This is a list of T cell receptor beta chains from one sample in a study of T-cell memory formation after mild COVID-19. Using its own MiXCR run on the 5' RACE reads, TCRdb lists one record per CDR3 protein. The sample lists 100,000 to 130,000 distinct CDR3 sequences, approximately 15% occurring once. The sequenced material came from PBMCs or a T cell subset sorted from them (not recorded which). The origin of the receptors is a man in his late teens or twenties who had mild COVID-19 (a few samples of this study predate the infection). Cell type and time point are not known. Both conserved end residues are part of each CDR3.

J gene | V gene | CDR3 length | CDR3 protein
TRBJ2-7 | TRBV12-3/TRBV12-4 | 14 | CASSLDPGGYEQYF
TRBJ1-3 | TRBV4-2 | 15 | CASSQPTGAGNTIYF
TRBJ2-5 | TRBV6-2/TRBV6-3 | 14 | CASREFSYQETQYF
TRBJ2-5 | TRBV7-9 | 14 | CASSSITGGETQYF
TRBJ2-3 | TRBV7-6 | 14 | CASSPLGAADTQYF
TRBJ2-5 | TRBV3-1 | 15 | CASSQALGHGETQYF
TRBJ1-1 | TRBV27 | 15 | CASSLSVTGNTEAFF
TRBJ2-7 | TRBV12-3/TRBV12-4 | 16 | CASSFLTLTGDYEQYF
TRBJ2-5 | TRBV7-9 | 13 | CASSFSGQETQYF
TRBJ2-3 | TRBV7-3 | 15 | CASSFRAGPADTQYF
TRBJ2-1 | TRBV4-1 | 15 | CASSQVGKGYNEQFF
TRBJ2-1 | TRBV2 | 11 | CASSLAHEQFF
TRBJ1-1 | TRBV20-1 | 12 | CSASLGDTEAFF
TRBJ1-4 | TRBV27 | 15 | CASSSTGEGGEKLFF
TRBJ2-7 | TRBV10-3 | 14 | CAIRQGQQSYEQYF
TRBJ1-1 | TRBV13 | 12 | CASSYWGTEAFF
TRBJ2-7 | TRBV20-1 | 13 | CSARRTVDYEQYF
TRBJ2-1 | TRBV7-9 | 12 | CASSQSYNEQFF
TRBJ1-1 | TRBV29-1 | 13 | CSVVSPRSPEAFF
TRBJ2-1 | TRBV6-2/TRBV6-3 | 19 | CASSSTSGVLSRGYNEQFF
TRBJ2-1 | TRBV4-3 | 14 | CASSQGGVYNEQFF
TRBJ2-3 | TRBV6-2/TRBV6-3 | 17 | CASSLGLTSPVADTQYF
TRBJ2-5 | TRBV2 | 18 | CASSTPGQGSPIEETQYF
TRBJ2-4 | TRBV20-1 | 15 | CSAAKTGTGVNIQYF
TRBJ2-5 | TRBV7-2 | 17 | CASSFYTVRGFRETQYF
TRBJ2-3 | TRBV28 | 13 | CASRSTIHNTQYF
TRBJ1-5 | TRBV7-2 | 17 | CASSSAKTTASNQPQHF
TRBJ2-7 | TRBV7-3 | 16 | CASSLGRSGMAYEQYF
TRBJ1-5 | TRBV5-6 | 18 | CASSFSAGTRYSNQPQHF
TRBJ1-1 | TRBV18 | 14 | CASSATPGNTEAFF
TRBJ2-1 | TRBV11-3 | 16 | CASSKGLAGGIIEQFF
TRBJ2-1 | TRBV28 | 16 | CASSLSGPSSYNEQFF